These 24 T cell receptor beta chains share one sample of origin, sequenced in a study of technical replicates of blood from a handful of donors. The repertoire was sequenced with immunoSEQ multiplex PCR; TCRdb's copy has only in-frame clones and lacks some. In the table there are more than 65,000 clones, 96% of which are singletons. The sequencing sample was made of T cells isolated from PBMCs. The receptors shown here come from a human donor in good health.

This clone was counted a few times. The chain links TRBV6-1 to TRBJ1-2; no reliable D call. The length of the CDR3 is 12 residues. The germline V gene encodes CDR1 MNHNS and CDR2 SASEGT. V lost 7 bases to trimming and J lost 6 bases, with 12 bases between them. The CDR3 DNA reads as TGTGCCAGCAAGTCCAGTTTTAATGGCTACACCTTC. This translates into CASKSSFNGYTF.

The chain links TRBV28 to TRBJ2-3; a possible D gene is TRBD1 (6 bases). The V and J ends lost 4 bases and 9 bases respectively, with 14 bases between them. The germline CDR1 and CDR2 sequences are MDHEN and SYDVKM. The CDR3 spans 13 residues. CDR3 protein: CASSSDRIGTQYF. CDR3 DNA sequence: TGTGCCAGCAGTTCCGACAGGATCGGGACGCAGTATTTT.

The chain is built from TRBV25-1 and TRBJ1-5; a weak D match, TRBD1 (6 bases). The CDR3 consists of 12 residues. Germline CDR1 reads MGHDK; CDR2 reads SYGVNS. The ends were cut back, 11 bases at V and 8 bases at J, with 16 bases in the middle. The CDR3 nucleotides are TGTGCCCCCCTTTATGAGGGGGAGCCCCAGCATTTT. Translating gives CAPLYEGEPQHF.

The chain employs TRBV6-1 and TRBJ1-4, with 10 nucleotides matching TRBD1. CDR3 length: 14 residues. In germline, CDR1 is MNHNS, CDR2 SASEGT. V was clipped by 6 bases and J by 12 bases; unmatched bases: 10. The CDR3 region is CASSMDRGIGELFF. The CDR3 nucleotides are TGTGCCAGCAGCATGGACAGGGGGATTGGGGAACTGTTTTTT.

This chain links TRBV5-6 with TRBJ1-3; D is possibly TRBD1 (5 bases). Trimming took off 4 bases at V and 6 bases at J, with 11 bases between the two ends. CDR1 and CDR2 (germline): SGHDT, YYEEEE. The CDR3 has 13 residues. Here the CDR3 reads CASSTTALNTIYF. In DNA, the CDR3 is TGTGCCAGCAGCACGACAGCCCTAAACACCATATATTTT. Filled out from reference TRBV5-6 and TRBJ1-3, the complete variable domain reads DAGVTQSPTHLIKTRGQQVTLRCSPKSGHDTVSWYQQALGQGPQFIFQYYEEEERQRGNFPDRFSGHQFPNYSSELNVNALLLGDSALYLCASSTTALNTIYFGEGSWLTVV.

Details on this clone: Its ends do not fully match the called genes, so a read error is possible. The chain couples TRBV5-6 to TRBJ2-7; the D gene is possibly TRBD2 (5 bases). This CDR3 has 13 amino acids. Germline V lookup: CDR1 SGHDT, CDR2 YYEEEE. The chain's CDR3 is CATSLAYPYEQYF. CDR3 DNA sequence: TGTGCCACCAGCCTAGCCTACCCCTACGAGCAGTACTTC. Full variable domain (missing parts from reference TRBV5-6 and TRBJ2-7): DAGVTQSPTHLIKTRGQQVTLRCSPKSGHDTVSWYQQALGQGPQFIFQYYEEEERQRGNFPDRFSGHQFPNYSSELNVNALLLGDSALYLCATSLAYPYEQYFGPGTRLTVT.

The chain recombines TRBV28 with TRBJ2-4; D remains ambiguous. This CDR3 has 16 residues. Germline V gives CDR1 MDHEN, CDR2 SYDVKM. Trimming pared 6 bases from V and 6 bases from J, leaving 21 bases between. In DNA, the CDR3 is TGTGCCAGCAGACCCTCCATGTTAGATCACAGAAACATTCAGTACTTC. Translated: CASRPSMLDHRNIQYF.

This CDR3 is CASSSGRGYTF. CDR3 DNA: TGTGCCAGCAGTTCAGGGAGGGGCTACACCTTC. V is TRBV27 and J is TRBJ1-2; possible D gene TRBD1, 5 bases. V dropped 4 bases and J dropped 8 bases, with 8 bases sitting between them. The CDR3 spans 11 residues. In germline, CDR1 is MNHEY, CDR2 SMNVEV (reference sequence).

This chain joins TRBV4-1 and TRBJ2-1; D is possibly TRBD1 (5 bases). Germline V lookup: CDR1 MGHRA, CDR2 YSYEKL. The CDR3 has 15 residues. V was shortened by 3 bases and J by 3 bases, with 12 bases between the two germline ends. CDR3 bases: TGCGCCAGCAGCCAGGCCCAAGGGGTCTACAATGAGCAGTTCTTC. Translation gives CASSQAQGVYNEQFF.

A single count supports this clone. The J gene is TRBJ2-7, the V gene TRBV6-5; D call uncertain. V dropped 4 bases and J dropped 2 bases, with 9 bases sitting between them. CDR1 and CDR2 from the germline V gene are MNHEY and SVGAGI. The CDR3 is 13 amino acids. The CDR3 sequence: CASSSSFPYEQYF. In nucleotides, the CDR3 is TGTGCCAGCAGTTCCAGTTTCCCCTACGAGCAGTACTTC.

The chain links TRBV5-1 to TRBJ1-1; weak D call: TRBD1 (6 bases). Trimming stripped 4 bases from V and 5 bases from J, with 21 bases between. The germline CDR1 and CDR2 sequences are SGHRS and YFSETQ. This CDR3 spans 16 amino acids. The CDR3 loop reads CASSPSGQRSFTEAFF. CDR3 in DNA: TGCGCCAGCAGCCCATCTGGACAGAGAAGCTTTACTGAAGCTTTCTTT. The full variable domain, in which reference TRBV5-1 and TRBJ1-1 provide the parts outside the CDR3, is KAGVTQTPRYLIKTRGQQVTLSCSPISGHRSVSWYQQTPGQGLQFLFEYFSETQRNKGNFPGRFSGRQFSNSRSEMNVSTLELGDSALYLCASSPSGQRSFTEAFFGQGTRLTVV.

This clone was counted between two and nine times. The chain recombines TRBV10-2 with TRBJ1-5; unclear D gene. The CDR3 consists of 14 residues. Trimming cost V 3 bases and J 3 bases, with 9 bases left between them. Germline-derived CDR1 and CDR2 are WSHSY and SAAADI. The CDR3 nucleotides are TGCGCCAGCAGTGAAGCGGGTTACAATCAGCCCCAGCATTTT. It specifies CASSEAGYNQPQHF.

This clone appeared once. The chain recombines TRBV10-3 with TRBJ1-2; the D is unclear. The ends were cut back, 3 bases at V and 4 bases at J, with 6 bases in the middle. The CDR3 covers 12 residues. Germline V CDR1 and CDR2: ENHRY, SYGVKD. The CDR3 DNA reads TGTGCCATCAGTGACGGTCTCTATGGCTACACCTTC. Protein product: CAISDGLYGYTF.

This clone has just one count. The chain carries TRBV28 and TRBJ1-5; maybe TRBD1 (5 bases). This CDR3 contains 16 residues. The germline gives CDR1 MDHEN, CDR2 SYDVKM. Trimming stripped 4 bases from V and 6 bases from J, with 19 bases between. The CDR3 nucleotides read TGTGCCAGCAGTTCGCCGTGGGGGGGGAGGGGTCAGCCCCAGCATTTT. This sequence encodes CASSSPWGGRGQPQHF.

The V gene is TRBV27, the J gene TRBJ1-2, with a weak D call TRBD1 (5 bases). Trimming removed 8 bases at V and 7 bases at J, with 20 bases between. Germline V gene lookup returns CDR1 MNHEY and CDR2 SMNVEV (reference sequence). There are 14 residues in the CDR3. The CDR3 region has the DNA TGTGCCAGCGGATCCTTTGGGGGGGGTTCTGGCTACACCTTC. It specifies CASGSFGGGSGYTF.

The CDR3 loop reads CASSPGLDLAGAKDYNEQFF. CDR3 DNA sequence: TGTGCCAGCTCACCTGGTCTCGACCTAGCGGGAGCGAAGGACTACAATGAGCAGTTCTTC. The rearrangement joins TRBV18 to TRBJ2-1; TRBD2 matches at 10 bases. The V and J ends lost 3 bases and 3 bases, in that order; junction bases with no gene match: 17. The length of the CDR3 is 20 residues. Germline loops: CDR1 KGHSH, CDR2 LQKENI.

This clone appeared a single time. The chain has TRBV7-6 and TRBJ2-3, with a possible D match to TRBD2 (6 bases). The CDR3 has 15 residues. V lost 4 bases to trimming and J lost 3 bases, with 14 bases between them. The germline V gene has CDR1 SGHVS and CDR2 FNYEAQ. The chain's CDR3 is CASSWPGVGTDTQYF. The CDR3 nucleotides are TGTGCCAGCAGCTGGCCGGGAGTCGGGACAGATACGCAGTATTTT. Drawing the rest from reference TRBV7-6 and TRBJ2-3, the complete variable domain is GAGVSQSPRYKVTKRGQDVALRCDPISGHVSLYWYRQALGQGPEFLTYFNYEAQQDKSGLPNDRFSAERPEGSISTLTIQRTEQRDSAMYRCASSWPGVGTDTQYFGPGTRLTVL.

The chain combines TRBV7-8 with TRBJ2-2; possible D gene TRBD2, 5 bases. Trimming took 1 base from V and 4 from J, leaving 10 bases between them. CDR3 size: 15 residues. Germline CDR1 reads SGHVS; CDR2 reads FQNEAQ. This CDR3 reads CASSLGWAGTGELFF. As DNA, the CDR3 is TGTGCCAGCAGCTTAGGATGGGCGGGCACCGGGGAGCTGTTTTTT.

The V call is TRBV6-1, the J call TRBJ1-5; a possible D gene is TRBD1 (5 bases). CDR3 length equals 14 residues. V lost 0 bases to trimming and J lost 4 bases, with 7 bases between them. Germline values: CDR1 MNHNS, CDR2 SASEGT. CDR3 loop: CASSEAGQNQPQHF. As DNA, the CDR3 is TGTGCCAGCAGTGAAGCGGGGCAGAATCAGCCCCAGCATTTT.

The genes are TRBV7-2 and TRBJ2-7; TRBD2 matches 9 bases. Unmatched junction bases numbered 4, after V lost 4 bases and J lost 0 bases. CDR1 is SGHTA, CDR2 FQGNSA, per germline. The CDR3 has 15 residues. CDR3 in amino acids: CASSYSGRDSYEQYF. CDR3 coding DNA: TGTGCCAGCAGCTATAGCGGGAGAGACTCCTACGAGCAGTACTTC.

The chain joins TRBV29-1 to TRBJ1-2; D ambiguous. Germline V gene sequence: CDR1 SQVTM, CDR2 ANQGSEA. Trimming took off 2 bases at V and 3 bases at J, with 13 bases between the two ends. The CDR3 is 14 amino acids. The CDR3 sequence: CSVEKGGGYYGYTF. In nucleotides, the CDR3 is TGCAGCGTTGAAAAAGGCGGCGGATACTATGGCTACACCTTC. Variable domain in full (rest from reference TRBV29-1 and TRBJ1-2): SAVISQKPSRDICQRGTSLTIQCQVDSQVTMMFWYRQQPGQSLTLIATANQGSEATYESGFVIDKFPISRPNLTFSTLTVSNMSPEDSSIYLCSVEKGGGYYGYTFGSGTRLTVV.

The rearrangement links TRBV2 to TRBJ2-1; TRBD2 agrees at 10 bases. This CDR3 is 15 amino acids long. Germline assignment: CDR1 SNHLY and CDR2 FYNNEI. Unmatched junction bases numbered 10, after V lost 6 bases and J lost 8 bases. The CDR3 nucleotides read TGTGCCAGCAGACCCTCTAGCGGGAGACCCGATGAGCAGTTCTTC. Amino acid sequence: CASRPSSGRPDEQFF.

V usage is TRBV30 and J usage is TRBJ1-1; D not resolved. Deletions cut 0 bases from V and 3 bases from J, with 8 bases between. The germline CDR1 and CDR2 sequences are GTSNPN and SVGIG (reference sequence). The CDR3 runs 13 residues. The CDR3 protein is CAWSVSHYTEAFF. DNA for the CDR3: TGTGCCTGGAGTGTAAGCCATTACACTGAAGCTTTCTTT.

This rearrangement joins TRBV4-1 to TRBJ1-1, with 9 bases identical to TRBD1. The CDR3 contains 16 residues. Trimming removed 5 bases from V and 4 bases from J; junction bases left unmatched: 11. The germline V gene has CDR1 MGHRA and CDR2 YSYEKL. The CDR3, as DNA: TGCGCCAGCAGCAGGCCGGGACAGGGCGCAACCACTGAAGCTTTCTTT. Protein product: CASSRPGQGATTEAFF.